This record covers a single T cell receptor beta chain. The target antigen is unknown. Each CDR3 protein is one row after TCRdb ran MiXCR on the reads. The table shows 60,000 to 75,000 distinct CDR3 sequences, with about 26% occurring only once. This record belongs to a study of T cell repertoires in cytomegalovirus infection. Overall study context: CMV epitopes used comprised recently identified HLA-C-restricted ones and well-studied HLA-B-restricted ones. A matching HLA type, together with CMV infection, was signaled by public TCR beta signatures. Study-wide results and caveats: In two of eight donors, the top clonotype was HLA-C-restricted CMV-specific. Cumulative public TCR beta family frequency identified carriers of CMV plus the relevant HLA.

V gave up 1 base and J gave up 0 bases, with 9 bases separating them. Germline CDR1 MNHEY, CDR2 SVGEGT. The CDR3 runs to 15 residues. Sample: CD8+ T cells from cultured PBMCs, taken from culture after CMV antigen stimulation. The chain joins TRBV6-2 or TRBV6-3 to TRBJ1-1; D ambiguous. This sequence was found in a human donor in good health (CMV status not recorded). Some clones in this sample may be carry-over from other donors' samples. CDR3 nucleotide sequence: TGTGCCAGCAGTTACTTGAGAGGCTTGAACACTGAAGCTTTCTTT. Its protein is CASSYLRGLNTEAFF.